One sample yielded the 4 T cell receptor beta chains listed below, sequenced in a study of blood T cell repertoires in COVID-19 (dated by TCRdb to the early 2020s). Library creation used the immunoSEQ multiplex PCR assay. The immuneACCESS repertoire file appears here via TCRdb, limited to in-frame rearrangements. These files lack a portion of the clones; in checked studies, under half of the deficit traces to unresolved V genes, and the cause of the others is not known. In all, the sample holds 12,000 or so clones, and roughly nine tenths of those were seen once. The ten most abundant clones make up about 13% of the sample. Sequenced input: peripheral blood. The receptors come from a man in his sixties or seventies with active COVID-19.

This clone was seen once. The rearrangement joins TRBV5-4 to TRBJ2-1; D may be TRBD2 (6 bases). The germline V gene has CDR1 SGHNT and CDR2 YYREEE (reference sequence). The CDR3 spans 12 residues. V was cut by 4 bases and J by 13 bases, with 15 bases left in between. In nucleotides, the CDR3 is TGTGCCAGCAGCCCAGGCGGGGTGGTACAGTTCTTC. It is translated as CASSPGGVVQFF.

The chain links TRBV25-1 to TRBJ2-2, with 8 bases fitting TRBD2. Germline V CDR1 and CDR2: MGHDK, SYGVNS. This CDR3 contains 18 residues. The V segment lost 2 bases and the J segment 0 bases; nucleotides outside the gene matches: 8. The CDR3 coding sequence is TGTGCCAGCAGTGAAAGCCCGGGAGGGGCCCCGAACACCGGGGAGCTGTTTTTT. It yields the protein CASSESPGGAPNTGELFF.

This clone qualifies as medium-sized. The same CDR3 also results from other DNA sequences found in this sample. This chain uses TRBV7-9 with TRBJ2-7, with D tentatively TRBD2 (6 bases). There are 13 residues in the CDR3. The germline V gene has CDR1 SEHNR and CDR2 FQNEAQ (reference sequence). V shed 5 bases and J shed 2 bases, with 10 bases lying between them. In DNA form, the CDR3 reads TGTGCCAGCAGCAAGAGGGAGGCCTACGAGCAGTACTTC. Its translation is CASSKREAYEQYF.

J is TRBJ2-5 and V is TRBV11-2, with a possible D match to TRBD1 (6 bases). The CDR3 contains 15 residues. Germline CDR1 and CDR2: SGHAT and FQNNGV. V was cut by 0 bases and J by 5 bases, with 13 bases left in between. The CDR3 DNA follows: TGTGCCAGCAGCTTAGATATGGGGGCCGGGGAGACCCAGTACTTC. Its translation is CASSLDMGAGETQYF.